The clone carrying this T cell receptor (beta chain) was observed at least ten times. Its cognate antigen is unknown. MiXCR was run by TCRdb on the PCR reads, yielding one entry per CDR3 protein. The sample lists hundreds of thousands of distinct CDR3 sequences, 15% to 20% seen once, with under 0.95% in the top ten. CDR3 length equals 15 residues. The germline CDR1 and CDR2 sequences are MNHNS and SASEGT. After removal of 5 bases from V and 6 bases from J, the junction contained 7 bases not matched to a gene. This entry belongs to a study of molecular identifiers for immune sequencing clone quantification. Study outcomes and limitations: Should identical TCR molecules share a barcode, the sizes of highly expanded clones could be underestimated. Clones above 20 RNA copies contained over 97% of effector molecules but under 1% of naive ones.

Sequenced sample: naive CD8+ T cells from blood, with Jurkat cell RNA spiked in. Regarding subset: FACS-sorted CD8+CD4-CCR7+CD45RA+ naive T cells. The rearrangement links TRBV6-1 to TRBJ2-1; TRBD1 agrees at 10 bases. The receptor comes from a human donor in good health. Some libraries in this study had Jurkat cell RNA spiked in. For the CDR3, the DNA is TGTGCCAGCAGTCCCCGGACAGGGGGAATCAATGAGCAGTTCTTC. This codes for CASSPRTGGINEQFF.